One and the same sample provided the 12 T cell receptor beta chains below, sequenced in a study of CD8+CD57+ T cells in acquired aplastic anemia. The use of genomic DNA as template underpinned the TCR beta VDJ and CDR3 profiling. MiXCR, run by TCRdb on the reads, gives a single entry per CDR3 protein. The data contain about 43,000 distinct CDR3 sequences, 60% to 70% of them seen just once; the ten biggest clones take up about 60%. An expansion of CD8+CD57+ cells by flow cytometry had been shown in patients chosen for sequencing. Input material: sorted CD4+, CD8+, or CD8+CD57+ T cells (not recorded which) from PBMCs. The receptors originated from a human donor with aplastic anemia.

The CDR3 coding sequence is TGTGCCATCAGTGAGTCACACGGTAACTATGGCTACACCTTC. This sequence encodes CAISESHGNYGYTF. The chain combines TRBV10-3 with TRBJ1-2, with D unresolved. The CDR3 runs 14 residues. V was pared by 0 bases and J by 1 base, with 6 bases between. Per germline, CDR1 ENHRY and CDR2 SYGVKD.

The chain uses TRBV15 and TRBJ2-3; possible D gene TRBD1, 6 bases. CDR3 length equals 15 residues. The V gene lost 1 base and the J gene lost 1 base, with 9 bases spanning the gap. Germline assignment: CDR1 LNHNV and CDR2 YYDKDF (reference sequence). CDR3 coding DNA: TGTGCCACCAGCAGAGTTGGACAGCGCACAGATACGCAGTATTTT. Its protein product is CATSRVGQRTDTQYF.

The V and J genes are TRBV12-3 or TRBV12-4 and TRBJ1-6; D may be TRBD1 (6 bases). The germline V and J ends were trimmed by 5 bases and 14 bases, with 16 bases remaining between them. The CDR3 totals 13 residues. CDR3 in amino acids: CASSPSTGRALHF. DNA of the CDR3: TGTGCCAGCAGTCCGTCGACAGGAAGGGCCCTCCACTTT.

This clonotype was counted at least ten times. The chain couples TRBV6-1 to TRBJ1-3; D not resolved. The CDR3 spans 13 residues. In germline, CDR1 is MNHNS, CDR2 SASEGT. V lost 3 bases and J 7 bases, leaving 10 bases between the germline ends. In nucleotides, the CDR3 is TGTGCCAGCAGTGAGGAGGGCTTGAACACCATATATTTT. Translated: CASSEEGLNTIYF.

V is TRBV5-1 and J is TRBJ1-2, with D possibly being TRBD1 (6 bases). CDR1 and CDR2 (germline): SGHRS, YFSETQ. V shed 3 bases and J shed 4 bases, with 16 bases lying between them. The CDR3 runs 15 residues. The CDR3 DNA reads as TGCGCCAGCAGCTGGGGGGGCCAGGACAGCTATGGCTACACCTTC. It translates to CASSWGGQDSYGYTF.

This chain uses TRBV2 with TRBJ2-5, with a possible D match to TRBD2 (5 bases). V lost 1 base and J 4 bases, leaving 13 bases between the germline ends. CDR1 is SNHLY and CDR2 is FYNNEI in the germline V gene. This CDR3 contains 15 residues. CDR3 region: CASSEERGSGETQYF. The CDR3 region has the DNA TGTGCCAGCAGTGAAGAGCGAGGCAGCGGAGAGACCCAGTACTTC.

This clonotype was counted at least ten times. J is TRBJ1-6 and V is TRBV2; 7 nucleotides agree with TRBD1. The J segment lost 5 bases and the V segment lost 5 bases, leaving 6 bases of the junction unmatched. CDR3 length: 15 amino acids. Germline V gives CDR1 SNHLY, CDR2 FYNNEI. The CDR3, as DNA: TGTGCCAGCAGTCGACAGGGTAGCAATAATTCACCCCTCCACTTT. This codes for CASSRQGSNNSPLHF.

By frequency in the sample, this clonotype is medium-sized. The chain combines TRBV5-4 with TRBJ1-1, with 8 positions matching TRBD1. V shed 0 bases, J shed 4 bases, and the junction held 8 bases outside the gene matches. The CDR3 runs 16 residues. The germline V gene has CDR1 SGHNT and CDR2 YYREEE (reference sequence). CDR3 DNA sequence: TGTGCCAGCAGCTTGGGATCAGGGGGCCTTTTCACTGAAGCTTTCTTT. It is translated as CASSLGSGGLFTEAFF.

This clonotype has more than one count but fewer than ten. This chain links TRBV20-1 with TRBJ1-2; D gene ambiguous. Per the germline V gene, CDR1 is DFQATT and CDR2 is SNEGSKA (reference sequence). The CDR3 runs 9 residues. V was clipped by 3 bases and J by 8 bases, with 4 bases between them. The CDR3 region has the DNA TGCAGTGCTAGGAACGGCTACACCTTC. This sequence encodes CSARNGYTF.

This chain connects TRBV12-3 or TRBV12-4 to TRBJ2-6; 14 positions agree with TRBD2. J gave up 2 bases and V 5 bases, and 2 bases lay outside the gene matches. The CDR3 loop spans 17 amino acids. The CDR3 DNA reads TGTGCCAGCAGTCGGGGACTAGCGGGAGCTGGGGCCAACGTCCTGACTTTC. It is translated as CASSRGLAGAGANVLTF.

This clonotype occurred once. This chain connects TRBV20-1 to TRBJ2-3; 7 nucleotides line up with TRBD1. V shed 6 bases and J 2 bases; nucleotides not matched to a gene: 2. The CDR3 is 12 amino acids. Germline CDR1 is DFQATT and CDR2 is SNEGSKA (reference sequence). CDR3: CSARGFTDTQYF. In nucleotides, the CDR3 is TGCAGTGCCAGGGGGTTCACAGATACGCAGTATTTT.

By its share, this clonotype is medium-sized (0.01 to 0.1%). The chain combines TRBV10-3 with TRBJ1-2; D remains ambiguous. CDR1 and CDR2 (germline): ENHRY, SYGVKD. V was cut by 4 bases and J by 5 bases, with 8 bases left in between. This CDR3 contains 12 residues. CDR3: CAISANEYGYTF. The CDR3 DNA is TGTGCCATCAGTGCCAATGAGTATGGCTACACCTTC.